This T cell receptor beta chain was captured by sequencing in a study of OX40 agonist ivuxolimab in advanced cancers. On the study more broadly: With ivuxolimab, an agonistic anti-OX40 (CD134) antibody, patients were treated. There were three patients with partial responses, one having hepatocellular carcinoma and two cutaneous melanoma. Study outcomes and limitations: Which antigen the expanded peripheral T cells recognized is unknown.

Researchers took blood at baseline, on cycle 4 day 1, and on cycle 7 day 1. The germline V gene encodes CDR1 GTSNPN and CDR2 SVGIG (reference sequence). Unmatched junction bases numbered 13, after V lost 8 bases and J lost 4 bases. The CDR3 is 15 amino acids. Concerning this clone: Antigen unknown.

Measured with immunoSEQ multiplex PCR; TCRdb has only the in-frame clones, and not every one. The table includes approximately 44,000 clones, about 80% detected once. The receptor was derived from an adult with an advanced solid tumor such as melanoma, head and neck, liver or kidney cancer. The source was CD4+ or CD8+ T cells sorted from blood, collected in a trial of the OX40 agonist ivuxolimab. The chain has TRBV30 and TRBJ2-5, with TRBD2 identical over 10 bases. The CDR3 is CAGTPPVAGGETQYF. The CDR3 bases are TGTGCCGGGACCCCTCCGGTAGCGGGAGGAGAGACCCAGTACTTC.